This record looks at one T cell receptor beta chain sequence and its context. What it recognizes is unknown. This record comes from a study of long-term antiretroviral therapy in people with HIV. About the study: The earliest samples came about a decade before the 2015 immediate-ART recommendation. Study findings and constraints: CDR3 length ranges were narrower in HIV repertoires than in controls. Whichever time point was examined, clones expanded before ART dominated the repertoire.

CDR3 size: 16 residues. Trimming cost V 4 bases and J 3 bases; bases outside gene matches: 8. Germline CDR1 and CDR2: LGHNA and YSLEER. The libraries were made with immunoSEQ v3.0 at survey level. The study targeted roughly 40,000-55,000 T-cell genomes per sample in sequencing. The table came from immunoSEQ multiplex PCR; TCRdb's copy has only in-frame clones and leaves some out. The repertoire holds under 20,000 clones, with about 84% as singletons. This TCR derives from a young man with HIV. The sequencing here drew on unsorted PBMCs, taken 0.1 years before starting antiretroviral therapy. The chain joins TRBV4-3 to TRBJ2-1, with 8 bases that match TRBD2. CDR3 protein: CASSLLTSGIYNEQFF. The CDR3 bases are TGCGCCAGCAGCCTGTTAACTAGCGGAATCTACAATGAGCAGTTCTTC.